Shown below are 5 T cell receptor beta chains from a single sample sequenced in a study of CD8 T cells in Susac syndrome. Roughly 0.45 to 1 ug RNA was reverse transcribed with random hexamers. In TCRdb, the immunoSEQ multiplex PCR reads were re-called with MiXCR into one record per CDR3 protein. The sample has about 180,000 distinct CDR3 sequences; about 95% are singletons. The sequencing sample was made of CD4+ T cells from PBMCs. The receptors stem from a human donor with Susac syndrome.

The chain couples TRBV2 to TRBJ2-1; D unclear. Trimming pared 2 bases from V and 8 bases from J, leaving 13 bases between. Germline V CDR1 and CDR2: SNHLY, FYNNEI. The CDR3 is 14 residues long. CDR3 amino acids: CASSENFVTDEQFF. The CDR3 DNA is TGTGCCAGCAGTGAAAACTTCGTGACGGATGAGCAGTTCTTC.

The chain joins TRBV30 to TRBJ1-2, with D maybe TRBD1 (5 bases). Germline lookup yields CDR1 GTSNPN and CDR2 SVGIG (reference sequence). This CDR3 has 14 residues. V shed 2 bases and J shed 5 bases, with 15 bases lying between them. As DNA, the CDR3 is TGTGCCTGGAGTTGGCAGGGAGGACCGTATGGCTACACCTTC. As protein: CAWSWQGGPYGYTF. Looking up the rest from reference TRBV30 and TRBJ1-2 gives the full variable domain: SQTIHQWPATLVQPVGSPLSLECTVEGTSNPNLYWYRQAAGRGLQLLFYSVGIGQISSEVPQNLSASRPQDRQFILSSKKLLLSDSGFYLCAWSWQGGPYGYTFGSGTRLTVV.

The chain joins TRBV5-1 to TRBJ2-2; no clear D. V was cut by 2 bases and J by 0 bases, with 8 bases left in between. CDR1 SGHRS and CDR2 YFSETQ come from the germline V gene. The CDR3 is 15 amino acids. The CDR3 DNA is TGCGCCAGCAGCTTTACTGGGCCGAACACCGGGGAGCTGTTTTTT. Its protein is CASSFTGPNTGELFF.

The CDR3 loop is CARAKREGIHEQYF. Here the CDR3 DNA reads TGTGCCCGGGCCAAGCGGGAGGGGATCCACGAGCAGTACTTC. The chain is built from TRBV19 and TRBJ2-7; TRBD2 aligns across 10 bases. The CDR3 length is 14 residues. Germline-derived CDR1 and CDR2 are LNHDA and SQIVND (reference sequence). Unmatched junction bases numbered 12, after V lost 11 bases and J lost 5 bases.

This clonotype was counted once. The genes are TRBV3-1 and TRBJ2-7; D unclear. Per the germline V gene, CDR1 is LGHDT and CDR2 is YNNKEL (reference sequence). V shed 1 base and J shed 5 bases, with 6 bases lying between them. CDR3 length equals 12 residues. DNA of the CDR3: TGTGCCAGCAGCCAAGTGGCGCACGAGCAGTACTTC. Its protein product is CASSQVAHEQYF.